The next 27 T cell receptor beta chains were all read from a single sample in a study of follicular helper T cells after annual influenza vaccination. As for time point: 2014-2015 season, 7 days after vaccination. Sequencing used immunoSEQ multiplex PCR; TCRdb keeps in-frame clones, though not all of them. The profile shows some 3,000 clones, 84% of them singletons. The source material was CXCR5+ CD38- circulating T follicular helper cells from blood, sampled 7 days after influenza vaccination. Subset meaning: circulating Tfh, non-naive CD4+CXCR5+PD-1+ (ICOS+CD38+ or ICOS-CD38-). The receptors shown here come from an adult who received the influenza vaccine.

This clone was seen just once. V and J are TRBV4-3 and TRBJ2-7; no firm D call. CDR1 is LGHNA and CDR2 is YSLEER in the germline V gene. The length of the CDR3 is 15 residues. Trimming took 0 bases from V and 0 from J, leaving 9 bases between them. CDR3 nucleotides: TGCGCCAGCAGCCAAGATATCGAAAGCTCCTACGAGCAGTACTTC. Translated: CASSQDIESSYEQYF.

The rearrangement uses TRBV20-1 and TRBJ1-2; D unclear. In germline, CDR1 is DFQATT, CDR2 SNEGSKA (reference sequence). This CDR3 has 10 amino acids. V lost 6 bases, J lost 9 bases, and 11 bases lay in between. Written as DNA, the CDR3 is TGCAGTGCCCCGGTACGTCGCTACACCTTC. It translates to CSAPVRRYTF.

The chain links TRBV19 to TRBJ1-4; D is possibly TRBD1 (5 bases). The CDR3 extends over 15 amino acids. From germline, CDR1 is LNHDA and CDR2 SQIVND (reference sequence). V was trimmed by 3 bases and J by 0 bases, leaving 8 bases between them. The CDR3 loop reads CASSIGTATNEKLFF. DNA for the CDR3: TGTGCCAGTAGTATCGGGACCGCAACTAATGAAAAACTGTTTTTT.

The chain couples TRBV29-1 to TRBJ1-1; maybe TRBD1 (5 bases). Germline V gene sequence: CDR1 SQVTM, CDR2 ANQGSEA. Deletions cut 7 bases from V and 4 bases from J, with 13 bases between. The CDR3 is 12 amino acids. CDR3 in DNA: TGCAGCGGAGAAACAGGAGGCACTGAAGCTTTCTTT. It codes for CSGETGGTEAFF.

The chain couples TRBV7-2 to TRBJ1-2; D is perhaps TRBD1 (6 bases). CDR3 length: 13 residues. V dropped 3 bases and J dropped 11 bases, with 16 bases sitting between them. The germline V gene encodes CDR1 SGHTA and CDR2 FQGNSA. The CDR3 coding sequence is TGTGCCAGCAGCTTCCGGGACAATAACGGTTACACCTTC. Residues: CASSFRDNNGYTF.

In this sample, this clone turned up once. The rearrangement uses TRBV7-3 and TRBJ2-7; D unresolved. This CDR3 region has 13 residues. V was pared by 4 bases and J by 3 bases, with 10 bases between. Germline V gives CDR1 SGHTA, CDR2 FQGTGA. CDR3 nucleotide sequence: TGTGCCAGCAGCTCCGGGTGGGGCTACGAGCAGTACTTC. Amino acids: CASSSGWGYEQYF. Filled out from reference TRBV7-3 and TRBJ2-7, the complete variable domain reads GAGVSQTPSNKVTEKGKYVELRCDPISGHTALYWYRQSLGQGPEFLIYFQGTGAADDSGLPNDRFFAVRPEGSVSTLKIQRTERGDSAVYLCASSSGWGYEQYFGPGTRLTVT.

This chain joins TRBV5-6 and TRBJ1-6, with D maybe TRBD1 (5 bases). This CDR3 has 15 residues. The V end lost 4 bases, the J end lost 7 bases, and 15 bases lay between the germline ends. Per germline, CDR1 SGHDT and CDR2 YYEEEE. The CDR3 nucleotides read TGTGCCAGCAGCCCCCAGACAGTCGTAAATTCACCCCTCCACTTT. Its translation is CASSPQTVVNSPLHF.

CDR3 sequence reads: CASSSVTSGGPEQYF. The DNA of the CDR3 is TGTGCCAGCAGCTCCGTCACTAGCGGGGGCCCCGAGCAGTACTTC. The chain links TRBV7-9 to TRBJ2-7; 11 positions agree with TRBD2. This CDR3 contains 15 residues. Germline CDR1 and CDR2: SEHNR and FQNEAQ (reference sequence). V shed 4 bases and J 6 bases; nucleotides not matched to a gene: 8.

The CDR3 DNA follows: TGTGCCAGCAGCCAAGCCAGGACAGTCAACAATGAGCAGTTCTTC. This gives the protein CASSQARTVNNEQFF. J is TRBJ2-1 and V is TRBV4-2, with D possibly matching TRBD1 (6 bases). V was cut by 1 base and J by 5 bases, with 12 bases left in between. This CDR3 has 15 residues. CDR1 is LGHNA and CDR2 is YNFKEQ in the germline V gene.

The chain joins TRBV11-3 to TRBJ1-2; D ambiguous. The CDR3 runs 14 residues. Trimming removed 1 base from V and 2 bases from J, with 8 bases in between. In germline, CDR1 is SGHNT, CDR2 YENEEA. CDR3 DNA sequence: TGTGCCAGCAGCTTAGTCCGGGGAAACTATGGCTACACCTTC. Its protein is CASSLVRGNYGYTF. The full variable domain, with the rest looked up from reference TRBV11-3 and TRBJ1-2, is EAGVVQSPRYKIIEKKQPVAFWCNPISGHNTLYWYLQNLGQGPELLIRYENEEAVDDSQLPKDRFSAERLKGVDSTLKIQPAELGDSAVYLCASSLVRGNYGYTFGSGTRLTVV.

The chain joins TRBV21-1 to TRBJ1-2; the table's D call, TRBD1, has no DNA check behind it. TRBV21-1 is an annotated pseudogene. This CDR3 comprises 14 residues. CDR3 bases: TGTGCCACCCGCCCCAGGGGTGGGTGCTATGGCTACACCTTC. This sequence encodes CATRPRGGCYGYTF.

The chain couples TRBV19 to TRBJ2-3; 7 bases agree with TRBD1. The CDR3 length is 15 residues. CDR1 is LNHDA and CDR2 is SQIVND in the germline V gene (reference sequence). V shed 4 bases, J shed 0 bases, and the junction held 4 bases outside the gene matches. For the CDR3, the DNA is TGTGCCAGTAGTACCTTACAGGGGAGCACAGATACGCAGTATTTT. It translates to CASSTLQGSTDTQYF. Looking up the rest from reference TRBV19 and TRBJ2-3 gives the full variable domain: DGGITQSPKYLFRKEGQNVTLSCEQNLNHDAMYWYRQDPGQGLRLIYYSQIVNDFQKGDIAEGYSVSREKKESFPLTVTSAQKNPTAFYLCASSTLQGSTDTQYFGPGTRLTVL.

This clone was picked up a small number of times. This sequence joins TRBV27 and TRBJ1-2; D gene unclear. This CDR3 is built from 12 residues. Germline CDR1 MNHEY, CDR2 SMNVEV (reference sequence). The V gene lost 6 bases and the J gene lost 4 bases, with 9 bases spanning the gap. CDR3 sequence: CASRTDRYGYTF. The CDR3 DNA is TGTGCCAGCAGGACCGATCGCTATGGCTACACCTTC.

The chain carries TRBV7-4 and TRBJ2-7; perhaps TRBD2 as D (5 bases). The CDR3 has 14 residues. Germline CDR1 SGHVT, CDR2 SQSDAQ. The ends were cut back, 3 bases at V and 3 bases at J, with 12 bases in the middle. This CDR3 reads CASSFLGGYYEQYF. In DNA form, the CDR3 reads TGTGCCAGCAGCTTCCTAGGAGGTTACTACGAGCAGTACTTC.

This chain joins TRBV5-1 and TRBJ2-5; D gene ambiguous. Trimming stripped 0 bases from V and 7 bases from J, with 4 bases between. Per the germline V gene, CDR1 is SGHRS and CDR2 is YFSETQ. CDR3 size: 11 residues. CDR3 sequence (DNA): TGCGCCAGCAGCTTGGAGGGGACCCAGTACTTC. As protein: CASSLEGTQYF. The full variable domain, rest sourced from reference TRBV5-1 and TRBJ2-5, is KAGVTQTPRYLIKTRGQQVTLSCSPISGHRSVSWYQQTPGQGLQFLFEYFSETQRNKGNFPGRFSGRQFSNSRSEMNVSTLELGDSALYLCASSLEGTQYFGPGTRLLVL.

CDR3 sequence (DNA): TGTGCCAGCAGCCCCACAGGGGGCTCTAACTATGGCTACACCTTC. This encodes CASSPTGGSNYGYTF. V gene TRBV7-2 combines with J gene TRBJ1-2, with 9 bases matching TRBD1. After removal of 5 bases from V and 0 bases from J, the junction contained 4 bases not matched to a gene. The CDR3 sequence is 15 residues long. Germline CDR1 is SGHTA and CDR2 is FQGNSA.

This chain uses TRBV6-5 with TRBJ1-6; weak D call: TRBD1 (5 bases). Trimming took off 0 bases at V and 9 bases at J, with 9 bases between the two ends. CDR1 and CDR2 (germline): MNHEY, SVGAGI. This CDR3 region has 14 residues. Here the CDR3 DNA reads TGTGCCAGCAGTTACTCGGGACTGATTTCACCCCTCCACTTT. Amino acids: CASSYSGLISPLHF.

The chain joins TRBV6-5 to TRBJ1-2, with D perhaps matching TRBD1 (5 bases). The length of the CDR3 is 13 residues. CDR1 MNHEY and CDR2 SVGAGI come from the germline V gene. The V end lost 8 bases, the J end lost 1 base, and 11 bases lay between the germline ends. CDR3 protein: CASFDSYNYGYTF. The DNA for the CDR3 is TGTGCCAGCTTTGACAGCTATAACTATGGCTACACCTTC.

The rearrangement uses TRBV5-1 and TRBJ2-3, with 11 bases matching TRBD2. This CDR3 has 17 amino acids. Trimming cost V 6 bases and J 2 bases; bases outside gene matches: 11. Germline V CDR1 and CDR2: SGHRS, YFSETQ. CDR3 region: CASTPGASGGHTDTQYF. CDR3 sequence (DNA): TGCGCCAGCACCCCGGGGGCTAGCGGGGGGCACACAGATACGCAGTATTTT. The full variable domain, rest sourced from reference TRBV5-1 and TRBJ2-3, is KAGVTQTPRYLIKTRGQQVTLSCSPISGHRSVSWYQQTPGQGLQFLFEYFSETQRNKGNFPGRFSGRQFSNSRSEMNVSTLELGDSALYLCASTPGASGGHTDTQYFGPGTRLTVL.

The chain combines TRBV6-1 with TRBJ1-5, with D possibly matching TRBD1 (5 bases). Germline lookup yields CDR1 MNHNS and CDR2 SASEGT. The V and J ends lost 2 bases and 5 bases respectively, with 13 bases between them. The CDR3 has 15 amino acids. The CDR3 nucleotides read TGTGCCAGCAGTGAATACGGTGGGACCTATCAGCCCCAGCATTTT. It translates to CASSEYGGTYQPQHF.

This rearrangement joins TRBV5-6 to TRBJ1-2, with 8 nucleotides matching TRBD1. The germline V gene encodes CDR1 SGHDT and CDR2 YYEEEE. The CDR3 has 14 residues. With 4 bases clipped from V and 5 bases from J, the junction kept 7 bases outside the gene matches. The chain's CDR3 is CASSRRGQEYGYTF. The CDR3 DNA reads as TGTGCCAGCAGCCGTAGGGGACAGGAGTATGGCTACACCTTC.

The J gene is TRBJ1-4, the V gene TRBV25-1; 9 bases fit TRBD1. V was pared by 5 bases and J by 0 bases, with 10 bases of the junction left unmatched. CDR1 is MGHDK, CDR2 SYGVNS, per germline. This CDR3 has 18 residues. CDR3 in DNA: TGTGCCAGCAGTAGGTTGGGACAGGGCCCTGCAACTAATGAAAAACTGTTTTTT. Its protein product is CASSRLGQGPATNEKLFF.

Only one count was recorded for this clone. J is TRBJ1-2 and V is TRBV23-1; maybe TRBD1 (5 bases). TRBV23-1 is flagged as an ORF with uncertain function. Trimming cost V 3 bases and J 4 bases, with 12 bases left between them. The CDR3 runs to 14 residues. Here the CDR3 DNA reads TGCGCCAGCAGTCACCCCGACAGTCTCTATGGCTACACCTTC. It specifies CASSHPDSLYGYTF.

The chain employs TRBV6-6 and TRBJ1-5, with 7 bases identical to TRBD1. The CDR3 totals 15 residues. CDR1 is MNHNY, CDR2 SVGAGI, per germline (reference sequence). J gave up 4 bases and V 2 bases, and 5 bases lay outside the gene matches. This chain's CDR3 is CASSYDRAINQPQHF. As DNA, the CDR3 is TGTGCCAGCAGTTACGACAGGGCGATAAATCAGCCCCAGCATTTT.

The chain combines TRBV4-2 with TRBJ2-7, with 7 bases identical to TRBD1. The V segment lost 4 bases and the J segment 6 bases; nucleotides outside the gene matches: 6. The germline V gene encodes CDR1 LGHNA and CDR2 YNFKEQ. CDR3 length equals 13 residues. The CDR3 nucleotides read TGTGCCAGCAGCCCCGTACAGGGGAGCGAGCAGTACTTC. Translation: CASSPVQGSEQYF.

V and J are TRBV5-1 and TRBJ2-1; D not certain. V was cut by 0 bases and J by 6 bases, with 10 bases left in between. Per germline, CDR1 SGHRS and CDR2 YFSETQ. The CDR3 is 14 residues long. The CDR3 here is CASSLGAFGNEQFF. CDR3 nucleotides: TGCGCCAGCAGCTTGGGTGCTTTTGGCAATGAGCAGTTCTTC.

This clone was counted once. The chain couples TRBV7-2 to TRBJ2-3, with TRBD1 matching 11 bases. The J segment lost 1 base and the V segment lost 1 base, leaving 1 base of the junction unmatched. Germline V gene sequence: CDR1 SGHTA, CDR2 FQGNSA. The CDR3 length is 16 residues. The CDR3 loop is CASSLGDRGGTDTQYF. In DNA form, the CDR3 reads TGTGCCAGCAGCTTAGGGGACAGGGGGGGCACAGATACGCAGTATTTT.